The 14 T cell receptor beta chains below come from one sample, sequenced in a study of regulatory T cells in long-lasting Graves disease. Time point: newly diagnosed GD, antithyroid drugs for less than 3 months. PBMCs were the source of the RNA used for TCR sequencing. HTBI primers from iRepertoire and Arm-PCR of CDR3 regions yielded the TCR beta libraries. One entry per CDR3 protein results from TCRdb running MiXCR on the multiplex PCR reads. The table shows approximately 390,000 distinct CDR3 sequences, with 16% occurring only once. A further study also used this sample, focusing on T cells in Graves' hyperthyroidism and ophthalmopathy.

The sequences come from peripheral blood mononuclear cells (PBMCs), collected at new diagnosis, from a patient treated with antithyroid drugs. These receptors originate from a woman younger than 35 with Graves disease.

This clonotype was counted ten times or more. J is TRBJ1-1 and V is TRBV5-1; D remains unclear. Germline V gene data show CDR1 as SGHRS and CDR2 as YFSETQ. V lost 0 bases, J lost 2 bases, and 8 bases lay in between. The CDR3 loop spans 14 amino acids. The CDR3, as DNA: TGCGCCAGCAGCTTGGCGTGGGGTAACACTGAAGCTTTCTTT. It encodes CASSLAWGNTEAFF.

This clonotype was counted ten times or more. The chain links TRBV28 to TRBJ2-7; 10 bases line up with TRBD1. Germline CDR1 reads MDHEN; CDR2 reads SYDVKM. The CDR3 covers 13 residues. With 3 bases clipped from V and 8 bases from J, the junction kept 4 bases outside the gene matches. This CDR3 reads CASSFVDRGQQYF. CDR3 DNA sequence: TGTGCCAGCAGTTTTGTCGACAGGGGGCAGCAGTACTTC.

V is TRBV19 and J is TRBJ1-2, with no clear D. Germline loops: CDR1 LNHDA, CDR2 SQIVND (reference sequence). This CDR3 region has 13 residues. The V end lost 3 bases, the J end lost 4 bases, and 9 bases lay between the germline ends. The chain's CDR3 is CASSIRTTYGYTF. The DNA for the CDR3 is TGTGCCAGTAGTATTAGAACGACCTATGGCTACACCTTC.

This clonotype was counted ten times or more. The J gene is TRBJ2-2, the V gene TRBV28; 9 positions agree with TRBD1. V was pared by 1 base and J by 6 bases, with 9 bases of the junction left unmatched. The CDR3 spans 17 residues. CDR1 and CDR2 (germline): MDHEN, SYDVKM. DNA of the CDR3: TGTGCCAGCAGTTTATATGTAGGGACAGGGTTCCCCGGGGAGCTGTTTTTT. Translating gives CASSLYVGTGFPGELFF.

This clonotype was seen a handful of times. The V and J genes are TRBV15 and TRBJ2-1; D is possibly TRBD1 or TRBD2 (5 bases each). The V end lost 4 bases, the J end lost 0 bases, and 10 bases lay between the germline ends. CDR3 length: 15 amino acids. The germline gives CDR1 LNHNV, CDR2 YYDKDF (reference sequence). The CDR3 region is CATSKTGTSYNEQFF. The CDR3 nucleotides are TGTGCCACCAGCAAAACCGGGACCTCCTACAATGAGCAGTTCTTC.

This clonotype has a single count. This sequence joins TRBV3-1 and TRBJ1-5; a possible D gene is TRBD1 (5 bases). The CDR3 length is 15 residues. Per the germline V gene, CDR1 is LGHDT and CDR2 is YNNKEL (reference sequence). V dropped 3 bases and J dropped 7 bases, with 16 bases sitting between them. The CDR3 region is CASSHGQGVGQPQHF. The DNA for the CDR3 is TGTGCCAGCAGCCACGGCCAGGGTGTTGGCCAGCCCCAGCATTTT.

This clonotype showed up just once. A read error is likely here: a far larger clone is one base away. The chain recombines TRBV20-1 with TRBJ2-1; weak D call: TRBD2 (5 bases). The length of the CDR3 is 14 residues. In germline, CDR1 is DFQATT, CDR2 SNEGSKA (reference sequence). V was cut by 6 bases and J by 10 bases, with 22 bases left in between. CDR3 sequence: CSARSDSGIYEQFF. CDR3 nucleotide sequence: TGCAGTGCCCGTTCCGATTCCGGGATCTACGAGCAGTTCTTC.

Comment on this clonotype: This sequence is one base from a far larger clone and is likely a read error. This rearrangement joins TRBV11-2 to TRBJ2-5; weak D call: TRBD2 (6 bases). The DNA matches TRBJ2-1 better at its end, which makes the J call doubtful. CDR3 length: 16 amino acids. Looked up from germline, CDR1 is SGHAT and CDR2 is FQNNGV. The CDR3 is CASSYIRETPSNEQFF. DNA of the CDR3: TGTGCCAGCAGCTACATCCGGGAGACCCCCTCCAATGAGCAGTTCTTC.

There are many counts of this clonotype. V and J are TRBV2 and TRBJ2-7; 8 positions agree with TRBD2. Losses at the gene ends were 8 bases for V and 0 bases for J; bases not matched to a gene: 3. The CDR3 is made up of 13 amino acids. Germline CDR1 SNHLY, CDR2 FYNNEI. The CDR3 protein is CASFTSGSYEQYF. The CDR3 DNA follows: TGTGCCAGCTTTACTAGCGGCTCCTACGAGCAGTACTTC.

The chain combines TRBV20-1 with TRBJ2-4, with TRBD2 matching over 7 bases. The junction had 6 bases not matched to a gene; V was cut back by 3 bases and J by 7 bases. The CDR3 runs to 13 residues. Germline V gene sequence: CDR1 DFQATT, CDR2 SNEGSKA (reference sequence). For the CDR3, the DNA is TGCAGTGCTAGTACAGCGGGAAGGAACATTCAGTACTTC. This encodes CSASTAGRNIQYF.

This clonotype occurred many times. J is TRBJ1-2 and V is TRBV12-3 or TRBV12-4, with D possibly being TRBD1 (6 bases). V shed 6 bases and J shed 8 bases, with 16 bases lying between them. The CDR3 contains 13 residues. CDR3 bases: TGTGCCAGCAGGATACAGGGCGGGAAAGGCTACACCTTC. It is translated as CASRIQGGKGYTF.

This clonotype has at least ten counts. The V and J genes are TRBV5-1 and TRBJ1-1, with D maybe TRBD1 (5 bases). Per germline, CDR1 SGHRS and CDR2 YFSETQ. CDR3 size: 13 residues. V was trimmed by 4 bases and J by 1 base, leaving 8 bases between them. CDR3 coding DNA: TGCGCCAGCAGCCCCAGGGAGAACACTGAAGCTTTCTTT. Its protein is CASSPRENTEAFF. The full variable domain, its missing parts supplied by reference TRBV5-1 and TRBJ1-1, is KAGVTQTPRYLIKTRGQQVTLSCSPISGHRSVSWYQQTPGQGLQFLFEYFSETQRNKGNFPGRFSGRQFSNSRSEMNVSTLELGDSALYLCASSPRENTEAFFGQGTRLTVV.

This clonotype has a count of ten or more. This chain joins TRBV7-2 and TRBJ2-7; D gene uncertain. The germline V gene has CDR1 SGHTA and CDR2 FQGNSA. The ends were cut back, 1 base at V and 5 bases at J, with 15 bases in the middle. This CDR3 has 15 amino acids. Here the CDR3 DNA reads TGTGCCAGCAGCTTAGACGGTGTGGACCTCCACGAGCAGTACTTC. The encoded protein is CASSLDGVDLHEQYF.

This clonotype has at least ten counts. This rearrangement joins TRBV20-1 to TRBJ2-1; D is perhaps TRBD2 (6 bases). CDR1 DFQATT and CDR2 SNEGSKA come from the germline V gene (reference sequence). V lost 3 bases to trimming and J lost 4 bases, with 13 bases between them. The CDR3 loop spans 14 amino acids. The DNA of the CDR3 is TGCAGTGCTAGTTGGTGGAGGGTTTACAATGAGCAGTTCTTC. Protein sequence: CSASWWRVYNEQFF.